Listed here are 26 T cell receptor beta chains from one sample, sequenced in a study of cytomegalovirus exposure and HLA in healthy donors. The PCR had 60 Vbeta and 13 Jbeta primers. Libraries were prepared by immunoSEQ multiplex PCR; TCRdb keeps only in-frame clonotypes and omits some of them. The table has about 110,000 clones, about 73% seen once. Sequenced sample: PBMCs. Receptors originate from a woman aged 40-49 years in good health and CMV-seronegative.

This clone qualifies as medium-sized (0.01 to 0.1%). This chain links TRBV27 with TRBJ1-5; TRBD1 is a possible D gene (6 bases). The CDR3 runs 16 residues. With 4 bases removed from V and 1 base from J, the gap between germline ends came to 14 bases. Germline CDR1 and CDR2: MNHEY and SMNVEV (reference sequence). Written as DNA, the CDR3 is TGTGCCAGCAGTTCGAGACAGGTTGGCAGCAATCAGCCCCAGCATTTT. This encodes CASSSRQVGSNQPQHF.

This chain connects TRBV7-3 to TRBJ2-3; TRBD2 is a possible D gene (6 bases). In germline, CDR1 is SGHTA, CDR2 FQGTGA. The CDR3 loop spans 14 amino acids. V was trimmed by 5 bases and J by 6 bases, leaving 15 bases between them. For the CDR3, the DNA is TGTGCCAGCAGCCCGTCGGGAGTGGGGGATACGCAGTATTTT. Encoded protein: CASSPSGVGDTQYF.

The chain is built from TRBV6-1 and TRBJ2-2; TRBD2 is a possible D gene (5 bases). The germline V and J ends were trimmed by 7 bases and 0 bases, with 6 bases remaining between them. CDR1 and CDR2 (germline): MNHNS, SASEGT. The CDR3 extends over 13 amino acids. The CDR3 sequence is CASTTTNTGELFF. The DNA of the CDR3 is TGTGCCAGCACGACTACGAACACCGGGGAGCTGTTTTTT.

The CDR3 DNA reads as TGTGCCTGGAACGGACTAGCGGGAGAGCAGTACTTC. Protein: CAWNGLAGEQYF. The chain employs TRBV30 and TRBJ2-7; 12 bases map to TRBD2. The V gene end was trimmed by 4 bases and the J gene end by 7 bases; junction bases not matched to a gene: 2. Germline-derived CDR1 and CDR2 are GTSNPN and SVGIG (reference sequence). There are 12 residues in the CDR3.

J is TRBJ1-6 and V is TRBV19; a possible D gene is TRBD1 (6 bases). The V gene's germline CDR1 is LNHDA and CDR2 SQIVND (reference sequence). The CDR3 contains 13 residues. Trimming cost V 6 bases and J 8 bases, with 11 bases left between them. The CDR3 coding sequence is TGTGCCAGTAGGGGGGCCGGGGATTCACCCCTCCACTTT. Amino acid sequence: CASRGAGDSPLHF.

V gene TRBV5-1 combines with J gene TRBJ2-1, with TRBD2 identical over 8 bases. Germline V gene data show CDR1 as SGHRS and CDR2 as YFSETQ. The CDR3 contains 14 residues. V lost 4 bases to trimming and J lost 8 bases; unmatched junction nucleotides: 8. CDR3 coding DNA: TGCGCCAGCAGCGGAAGCGGGAGTATCGATGAGCAGTTCTTC. Residues: CASSGSGSIDEQFF. Supplemented by reference TRBV5-1 and TRBJ2-1, the full variable domain reads KAGVTQTPRYLIKTRGQQVTLSCSPISGHRSVSWYQQTPGQGLQFLFEYFSETQRNKGNFPGRFSGRQFSNSRSEMNVSTLELGDSALYLCASSGSGSIDEQFFGPGTRLTVL.

V and J are TRBV7-8 and TRBJ2-4, with TRBD1 matching 10 bases. The CDR3 sequence is 14 residues long. Per germline, CDR1 SGHVS and CDR2 FQNEAQ. Losses at the gene ends were 5 bases for V and 7 bases for J; bases not matched to a gene: 5. DNA for the CDR3: TGTGCCAGCAGCGGCGGGACAGGGGAGAACATTCAGTACTTC. Encoded protein: CASSGGTGENIQYF.

The rearrangement links TRBV4-3 to TRBJ2-7; a weak D match, TRBD2 (7 bases). Germline V gene data show CDR1 as LGHNA and CDR2 as YSLEER. The CDR3 sequence is 16 residues long. With 0 bases removed from V and 0 bases from J, the gap between germline ends came to 12 bases. Here the CDR3 reads CASSQEIGGGSYEQYF. The DNA of the CDR3 is TGCGCCAGCAGCCAAGAGATAGGGGGGGGCTCCTACGAGCAGTACTTC.

The chain uses TRBV5-5 and TRBJ1-1; D unclear. V shed 4 bases and J shed 2 bases, with 9 bases lying between them. There are 13 residues in the CDR3. The germline gives CDR1 SGHKS, CDR2 YYEKEE (reference sequence). The CDR3 region is CASSQVTNTEAFF. CDR3 nucleotide sequence: TGTGCCAGCAGCCAAGTTACAAACACTGAAGCTTTCTTT.

The rearrangement links TRBV23-1 to TRBJ2-2; TRBD1 agrees at 9 bases. TRBV23-1 belongs to the ORF category, with a function that is uncertain. This CDR3 has 15 residues. V shed 7 bases, J shed 5 bases, and the junction held 8 bases outside the gene matches. The CDR3: CASTPGQGDTGELFF. CDR3 coding DNA: TGCGCCAGCACACCGGGACAGGGTGATACCGGGGAGCTGTTTTTT.

The count of this clone is one. This chain uses TRBV30 with TRBJ1-3, with D unresolved. CDR1 and CDR2 (germline): GTSNPN, SVGIG (reference sequence). This CDR3 contains 12 residues. V lost 4 bases to trimming and J lost 0 bases, with 4 bases between them. CDR3 bases: TGTGCCTGGAAGCGCTCTGGAAACACCATATATTTT. Its protein is CAWKRSGNTIYF.

This clone was counted only a few times. The chain uses TRBV5-4 and TRBJ1-3; maybe TRBD1 (5 bases). Trimming took 4 bases from V and 2 from J, leaving 16 bases between them. Germline loops: CDR1 SGHNT, CDR2 YYREEE (reference sequence). The CDR3 sequence is 16 residues long. The CDR3 region is CASSPSPSGTGNTIYF. The CDR3 nucleotides are TGTGCCAGCAGCCCATCACCGTCAGGGACTGGAAACACCATATATTTT.

This chain uses TRBV5-4 with TRBJ1-1; 12 bases agree with TRBD1. Unmatched junction bases numbered 6, after V lost 3 bases and J lost 0 bases. CDR1 and CDR2 (germline): SGHNT, YYREEE (reference sequence). There are 17 residues in the CDR3. This CDR3 reads CASSSGQGAGVNTEAFF. CDR3 bases: TGTGCCAGCAGCTCGGGACAGGGGGCGGGGGTGAACACTGAAGCTTTCTTT.

This chain joins TRBV2 and TRBJ2-3; 7 positions agree with TRBD2. The CDR3 is 13 amino acids. V shed 10 bases, J shed 1 base, and the junction held 5 bases outside the gene matches. CDR1 is SNHLY, CDR2 FYNNEI, per germline. CDR3 bases: TGTGCCATCCCGGGACTACGCACAGATACGCAGTATTTT. This gives the protein CAIPGLRTDTQYF.

As for this clone: This CDR3 is also generated by other DNA sequences in the sample. The J gene is TRBJ1-1, the V gene TRBV5-1, with D perhaps matching TRBD1 (5 bases). Trimming shortened V by 0 bases and J by 4 bases, and 13 bases separated the two germline ends. The CDR3 runs 15 residues. The germline V gene has CDR1 SGHRS and CDR2 YFSETQ. The CDR3 loop is CASSLDMGLSTEAFF. The CDR3 coding sequence is TGCGCCAGCAGCTTGGATATGGGGCTAAGCACTGAAGCTTTCTTT. Full variable domain (remainder filled in from reference TRBV5-1 and TRBJ1-1): KAGVTQTPRYLIKTRGQQVTLSCSPISGHRSVSWYQQTPGQGLQFLFEYFSETQRNKGNFPGRFSGRQFSNSRSEMNVSTLELGDSALYLCASSLDMGLSTEAFFGQGTRLTVV.

The rearrangement links TRBV9 to TRBJ1-3; D remains unclear. Trimming stripped 0 bases from V and 4 bases from J, with 8 bases between. Germline CDR1 SGDLS, CDR2 YYNGEE. The CDR3 length is 14 residues. CDR3 loop: CASSVEYGGNTIYF. The CDR3 nucleotides read TGTGCCAGCAGCGTAGAGTACGGGGGAAACACCATATATTTT.

V usage is TRBV5-4 and J usage is TRBJ2-1; 16 nucleotides match TRBD2. Germline CDR1 is SGHNT and CDR2 is YYREEE (reference sequence). V trimming: 4 bases; J trimming: 1 base; junction bases outside the gene matches: 8. This CDR3 spans 19 amino acids. CDR3 region: CASSIEGLAGGLSYNEQFF. The CDR3 DNA is TGTGCCAGCAGCATAGAGGGACTAGCGGGGGGGCTTTCCTACAATGAGCAGTTCTTC.

The rearrangement joins TRBV5-1 to TRBJ1-2, with 10 bases fitting TRBD1. Trimming took 3 bases from V and 5 from J; bases not matched to a gene: 4. The CDR3 contains 14 residues. The V gene's germline CDR1 is SGHRS and CDR2 YFSETQ. The CDR3 sequence is CASSSDRGGYGYTF. The CDR3 DNA is TGCGCCAGCAGCTCGGACAGGGGGGGGTATGGCTACACCTTC. Combining the CDR3 with reference TRBV5-1 and TRBJ1-2 gives the whole variable domain KAGVTQTPRYLIKTRGQQVTLSCSPISGHRSVSWYQQTPGQGLQFLFEYFSETQRNKGNFPGRFSGRQFSNSRSEMNVSTLELGDSALYLCASSSDRGGYGYTFGSGTRLTVV.

Note on this clone: One junction end disagrees with the germline gene, perhaps due to a read error. The V call is TRBV2, the J call TRBJ2-7; tentative D call: TRBD1 (5 bases). The CDR3 has 11 amino acids. CDR1 SNHLY and CDR2 FYNNEI come from the germline V gene. The CDR3 loop is CAGTPWGPLHF. The CDR3 region has the DNA TGTGCCGGAACCCCTTGGGGCCCTCTCCACTTC. The whole variable domain, remainder taken from reference TRBV2 and TRBJ2-7, is EPEVTQTPSHQVTQMGQEVILRCVPISNHLYFYWYRQILGQKVEFLVSFYNNEISEKSEIFDDQFSVERPDGSNFTLKIRSTKLEDSAMYFCAGTPWGPLHFGPGTRLTVT.

V is TRBV9 and J is TRBJ2-2, with TRBD2 matching 10 bases. CDR3 length: 16 residues. CDR1 is SGDLS and CDR2 is YYNGEE in the germline V gene. With 3 bases clipped from V and 3 bases from J, the junction kept 5 bases outside the gene matches. The CDR3 DNA follows: TGTGCCAGCAGCGCGGGGAGCGGGGGGGACACCGGGGAGCTGTTTTTT. This sequence encodes CASSAGSGGDTGELFF.

J is TRBJ1-4 and V is TRBV6-1, with D possibly TRBD1 on 5 matching bases. CDR3 size: 15 residues. Looked up from germline, CDR1 is MNHNS and CDR2 is SASEGT. Trimming shortened V by 7 bases and J by 4 bases, and 16 bases separated the two germline ends. For the CDR3, the DNA is TGTGCCAGCACCCCCGAGACAGCCAATAATGAAAAACTGTTTTTT. Its translation: CASTPETANNEKLFF.

The rearrangement uses TRBV19 and TRBJ1-2; D is possibly TRBD1 (6 bases). The CDR3 totals 15 residues. Germline CDR1 and CDR2: LNHDA and SQIVND (reference sequence). V dropped 5 bases and J dropped 0 bases, with 13 bases sitting between them. In DNA, the CDR3 is TGTGCCAGTAGTGTCACAGGGCCCGCTAACTATGGCTACACCTTC. The encoded protein is CASSVTGPANYGYTF.

This clone was detected many times. The chain combines TRBV6-1 with TRBJ1-3; no reliable D call. V was shortened by 2 bases and J by 0 bases, with 11 bases between the two germline ends. CDR1 is MNHNS, CDR2 SASEGT, per germline. The CDR3 is made up of 16 amino acids. CDR3 nucleotide sequence: TGTGCCAGCAGTGAACTCCTTTTGAGCTCTGGAAACACCATATATTTT. Translating it yields CASSELLLSSGNTIYF.

The rearrangement joins TRBV7-2 to TRBJ2-5; TRBD2 agrees at 13 bases. CDR3 size: 18 residues. V dropped 2 bases and J dropped 9; count of bases not matched to a gene: 15. Germline V gene data show CDR1 as SGHTA and CDR2 as FQGNSA. CDR3 protein: CASSLLRLAGGSFGAQYF. In nucleotides, the CDR3 is TGTGCCAGCAGCTTATTGAGACTAGCGGGGGGCTCCTTTGGGGCCCAGTACTTC. The full variable domain, with the rest looked up from reference TRBV7-2 and TRBJ2-5, is GAGVSQSPSNKVTEKGKDVELRCDPISGHTALYWYRQSLGQGLEFLIYFQGNSAPDKSGLPSDRFSAERTGGSVSTLTIQRTQQEDSAVYLCASSLLRLAGGSFGAQYFGPGTRLLVL.

The gene calls are TRBV27 and TRBJ2-3, with D possibly matching TRBD2 (5 bases). Germline assignment: CDR1 MNHEY and CDR2 SMNVEV (reference sequence). This CDR3 is built from 14 residues. Trimming stripped 6 bases from V and 2 bases from J, with 12 bases between. Written as DNA, the CDR3 is TGTGCCAGCAGAACCTTGACTACCACAGATACGCAGTATTTT. Translation gives CASRTLTTTDTQYF.

The chain uses TRBV15 and TRBJ2-3; 8 bases line up with TRBD1. The CDR3 sequence is 15 residues long. V shed 4 bases and J 2 bases; nucleotides not matched to a gene: 5. Per germline, CDR1 LNHNV and CDR2 YYDKDF (reference sequence). CDR3 amino acids: CATSTGQVNTDTQYF. The CDR3, as DNA: TGTGCCACCAGCACGGGACAGGTTAACACAGATACGCAGTATTTT.